This T cell receptor (beta chain) is drawn from a study of blood T cell repertoires in COVID-19. Seattle-derived patients entered the study during active infection and were followed longitudinally. The germline V and J ends were trimmed by 6 bases and 3 bases, with 14 bases remaining between them. CDR3 length equals 14 residues. Germline V gives CDR1 KGHSH, CDR2 LQKENI. Original data processing: Estimated nucleated cell counts came from reference gene primer amplification. Clones were read by immunoSEQ multiplex PCR, and TCRdb kept only the in-frame ones, dropping some. D and trimming were read from the DNA, whereas the V and J calls and clone size are those reported in that table. The sample carries about 170,000 clones, roughly four fifths recorded once.

Sequencing was carried out using peripheral blood. This TCR derives from a woman aged 80 or over with COVID-19, enrolled during active disease. V is TRBV18 and J is TRBJ1-2; D uncertain. CDR3 residues: CASSPAEGYYGYTF. The CDR3 DNA reads as TGTGCCAGCTCGCCCGCCGAGGGATACTATGGCTACACCTTC. Variable domain in full (rest from reference TRBV18 and TRBJ1-2): NAGVMQNPRHLVRRRGQEARLRCSPMKGHSHVYWYRQLPEEGLKFMVYLQKENIIDESGMPKERFSAEFPKEGPSILRIQQVVRGDSAAYFCASSPAEGYYGYTFGSGTRLTVV.